This T cell receptor (beta chain) is from a study of T cells after yellow fever vaccination. TCRdb re-derived calls from the 5' RACE reads in MiXCR, one entry per CDR3 protein. The profile shows a few hundred thousand distinct CDR3 sequences, 6.9% of them singletons. Germline V gene lookup returns CDR1 KGHSH and CDR2 LQKENI. This CDR3 spans 14 amino acids. The V and J ends lost 1 base and 3 bases, in that order; junction bases with no gene match: 2. The V gene is TRBV18, the J gene TRBJ2-7, with 8 bases that match TRBD2. The sequence derives from a man aged 25-40 years who received the YFV17D yellow fever vaccine. The sample in question was CD4+ T cells sorted from PBMCs, obtained 15 days after the yellow fever booster vaccination. CDR3 bases: TGTGCCAGCTCACCACAAAGCGGGAGCTACGAGCAGTACTTC. Encoded protein: CASSPQSGSYEQYF.